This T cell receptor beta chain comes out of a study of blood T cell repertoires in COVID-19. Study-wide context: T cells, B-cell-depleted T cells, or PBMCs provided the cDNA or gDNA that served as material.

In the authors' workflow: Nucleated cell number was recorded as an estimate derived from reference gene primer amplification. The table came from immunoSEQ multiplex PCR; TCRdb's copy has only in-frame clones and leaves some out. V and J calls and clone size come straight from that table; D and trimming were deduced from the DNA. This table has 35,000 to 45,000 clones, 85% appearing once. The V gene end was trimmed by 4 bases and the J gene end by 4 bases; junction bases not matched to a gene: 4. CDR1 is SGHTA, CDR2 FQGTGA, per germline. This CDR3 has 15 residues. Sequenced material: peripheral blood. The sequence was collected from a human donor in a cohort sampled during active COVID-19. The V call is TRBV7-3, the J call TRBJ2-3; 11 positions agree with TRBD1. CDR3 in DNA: TGTGCCAGCAGCTCCCGGACAGGGGGCGCAGATACGCAGTATTTT. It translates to CASSSRTGGADTQYF.